The 10 T cell receptor beta chains presented below share a single source sample, sequenced in a study of sequential checkpoint blockade in melanoma. Profiling relied on immunoSEQ multiplex PCR, and the TCRdb table lists in-frame clones only, not all of them. The sample records around 15,000 clones, 77% being singletons. Indicated treatment: randomized to nivolumab then ipilimumab (arm A) or the reverse (arm B). The sequencing here drew on CD8+ T cells sorted from blood (inferred from file names), taken from a patient given nivolumab and ipilimumab in sequence. The receptor set was obtained from a human donor with melanoma.

The table lists this clone with a few counts. In nucleotides, the CDR3 is TGTGCCAGCACCTCCGGGACAGGGGTTAAGGGTGAGCAGTTCTTC. It is translated as CASTSGTGVKGEQFF. The chain carries TRBV27 and TRBJ2-1; 10 bases are shared with TRBD1. V lost 7 bases and J lost 9; bases outside the gene matches: 12. Germline CDR1 MNHEY, CDR2 SMNVEV (reference sequence). This CDR3 contains 15 residues.

The chain carries TRBV6-4 and TRBJ2-1, with 7 bases identical to TRBD2. The CDR3 is made up of 17 amino acids. Trimming took 0 bases from V and 7 from J; bases not matched to a gene: 12. From germline, CDR1 is MRHNA and CDR2 SNTAGT. The DNA of the CDR3 is TGTGCCAGCAGTGACTCTAGGGCGGGAGAAGTGATTAATGAGCAGTTCTTC. This gives the protein CASSDSRAGEVINEQFF.

The chain joins TRBV5-1 to TRBJ2-7; D ambiguous. The V end was cut by 0 bases, the J end by 4 bases, with 5 bases between. This CDR3 comprises 12 residues. The germline V gene encodes CDR1 SGHRS and CDR2 YFSETQ. The CDR3 is CASSLVGYEQYF. The CDR3 bases are TGCGCCAGCAGCTTGGTCGGGTACGAGCAGTACTTC.

This clone was found a few times. The chain recombines TRBV19 with TRBJ2-6, with D hard to call. V was trimmed by 2 bases and J by 0 bases, leaving 8 bases between them. CDR3 length: 16 amino acids. In germline, CDR1 is LNHDA, CDR2 SQIVND (reference sequence). The CDR3, as DNA: TGTGCCAGTAGTATACAAGTAGTCTCTGGGGCCAACGTCCTGACTTTC. This translates into CASSIQVVSGANVLTF.

The CDR3 nucleotides are TGTGCCAGCAGTCTCACAGCTAACTATGGCTACACCTTC. This encodes CASSLTANYGYTF. The chain combines TRBV27 with TRBJ1-2; no reliable D call. Germline V gene sequence: CDR1 MNHEY, CDR2 SMNVEV (reference sequence). The V and J ends lost 5 bases and 0 bases respectively, with 7 bases between them. This CDR3 is built from 13 residues.

This chain joins TRBV7-8 and TRBJ2-1; 7 bases match TRBD1. Germline trimming cut 1 base from V and 8 bases from J; bases unmatched to any gene: 8. The CDR3 runs 15 residues. The germline gives CDR1 SGHVS, CDR2 FQNEAQ. The CDR3 protein is CASSLGQGFKYEQFF. CDR3 coding DNA: TGTGCCAGCAGCTTAGGACAGGGTTTCAAGTATGAGCAGTTCTTC.

This clone was counted only a few times. The V gene is TRBV30, the J gene TRBJ2-2; TRBD1 aligns across 9 bases. V dropped 2 bases and J dropped 6; count of bases not matched to a gene: 4. This CDR3 has 14 residues. Per germline, CDR1 GTSNPN and CDR2 SVGIG (reference sequence). CDR3 protein: CAWSRDREAGELFF. The CDR3 nucleotides are TGTGCCTGGAGTCGGGACAGGGAGGCCGGGGAGCTGTTTTTT.

The chain combines TRBV4-2 with TRBJ2-7; TRBD1 is a possible D gene (5 bases). CDR3 length: 15 residues. V lost 0 bases and J 1 base, leaving 10 bases between the germline ends. Germline CDR1 and CDR2: LGHNA and YNFKEQ. Here the CDR3 reads CASSQDPTGSYEQYF. CDR3 nucleotide sequence: TGTGCCAGCAGCCAAGATCCCACAGGATCCTACGAGCAGTACTTC.

This rearrangement joins TRBV27 to TRBJ2-7; D ambiguous. The V gene lost 2 bases and the J gene lost 7 bases, with 18 bases spanning the gap. This CDR3 has 15 amino acids. Germline V gives CDR1 MNHEY, CDR2 SMNVEV (reference sequence). CDR3 in amino acids: CASSLQAGSLREQYF. The CDR3 DNA is TGTGCCAGCAGTTTACAGGCAGGCTCCCTTAGGGAGCAGTACTTC.

This clone has more than one count but fewer than ten. The chain has TRBV7-9 and TRBJ1-4; D remains unclear. The V and J ends lost 4 bases and 8 bases respectively, with 20 bases between them. Germline CDR1 and CDR2: SEHNR and FQNEAQ (reference sequence). This CDR3 is built from 16 residues. CDR3 sequence (DNA): TGTGCCAGCAGCTCCGGGATAGCCGGCGTCGGAGAAAAACTGTTTTTT. It translates to CASSSGIAGVGEKLFF.